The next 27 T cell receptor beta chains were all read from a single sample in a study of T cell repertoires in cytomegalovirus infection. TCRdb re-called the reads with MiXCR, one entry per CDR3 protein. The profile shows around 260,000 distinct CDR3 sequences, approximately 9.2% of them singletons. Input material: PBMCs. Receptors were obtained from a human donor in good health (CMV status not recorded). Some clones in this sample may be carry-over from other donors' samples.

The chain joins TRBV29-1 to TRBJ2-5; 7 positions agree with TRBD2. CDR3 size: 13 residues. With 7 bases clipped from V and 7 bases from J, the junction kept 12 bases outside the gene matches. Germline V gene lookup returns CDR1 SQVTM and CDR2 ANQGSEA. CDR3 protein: CSGRLAGTGTQYF. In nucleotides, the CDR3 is TGCAGCGGCCGACTAGCCGGGACGGGGACCCAGTACTTC.

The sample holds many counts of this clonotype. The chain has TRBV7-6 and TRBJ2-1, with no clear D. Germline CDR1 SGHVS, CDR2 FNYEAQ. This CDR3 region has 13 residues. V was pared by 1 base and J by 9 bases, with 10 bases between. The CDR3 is CASSLGTWGEQFF. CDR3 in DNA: TGTGCCAGCAGCTTAGGGACCTGGGGTGAGCAGTTCTTC.

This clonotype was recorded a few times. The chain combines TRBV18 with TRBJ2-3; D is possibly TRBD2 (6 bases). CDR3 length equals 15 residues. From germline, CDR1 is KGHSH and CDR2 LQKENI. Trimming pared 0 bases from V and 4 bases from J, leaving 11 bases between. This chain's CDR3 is CASSPPRGGADTQYF. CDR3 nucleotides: TGTGCCAGCTCACCACCGCGTGGAGGGGCAGATACGCAGTATTTT.

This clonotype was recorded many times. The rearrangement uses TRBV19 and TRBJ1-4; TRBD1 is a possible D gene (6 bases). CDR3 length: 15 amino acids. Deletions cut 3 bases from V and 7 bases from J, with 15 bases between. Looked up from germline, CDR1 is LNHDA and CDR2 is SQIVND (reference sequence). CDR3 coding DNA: TGTGCCAGTAGTATCCGAACAGGGAAGAGTGAAAAACTGTTTTTT. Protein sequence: CASSIRTGKSEKLFF.

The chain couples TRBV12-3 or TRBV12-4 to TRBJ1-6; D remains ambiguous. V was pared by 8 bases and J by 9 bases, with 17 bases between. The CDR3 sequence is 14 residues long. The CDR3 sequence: CASSGAGIGSPLHF. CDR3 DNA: TGTGCCAGCTCCGGTGCGGGTATTGGTTCACCCCTCCACTTT.

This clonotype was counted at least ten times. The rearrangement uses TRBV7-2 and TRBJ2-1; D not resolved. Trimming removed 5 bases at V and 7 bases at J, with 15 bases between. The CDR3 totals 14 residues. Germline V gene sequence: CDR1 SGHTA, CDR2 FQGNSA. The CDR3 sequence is CASSPRRARNEQFF. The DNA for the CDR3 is TGTGCCAGCAGCCCTAGACGGGCGCGAAATGAGCAGTTCTTC.

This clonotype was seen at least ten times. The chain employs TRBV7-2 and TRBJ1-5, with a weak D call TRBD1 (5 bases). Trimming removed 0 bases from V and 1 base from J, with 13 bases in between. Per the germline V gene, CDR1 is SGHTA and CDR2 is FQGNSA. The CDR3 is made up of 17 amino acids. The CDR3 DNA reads TGTGCCAGCAGCTTAGCTTTTCGGACAAGCAGCAATCAGCCCCAGCATTTT. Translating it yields CASSLAFRTSSNQPQHF.

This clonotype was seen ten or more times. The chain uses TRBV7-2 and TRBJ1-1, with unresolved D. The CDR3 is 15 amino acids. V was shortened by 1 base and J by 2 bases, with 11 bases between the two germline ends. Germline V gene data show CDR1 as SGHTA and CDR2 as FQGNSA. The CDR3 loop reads CASSLDSRVNTEAFF. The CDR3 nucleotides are TGTGCCAGCAGCTTAGATTCGAGGGTTAACACTGAAGCTTTCTTT.

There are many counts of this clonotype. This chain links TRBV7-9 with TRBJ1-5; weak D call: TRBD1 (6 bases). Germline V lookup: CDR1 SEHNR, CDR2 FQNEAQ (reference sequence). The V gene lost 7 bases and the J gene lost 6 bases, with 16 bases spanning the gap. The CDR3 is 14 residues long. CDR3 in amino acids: CASTAGAGRQPQHF. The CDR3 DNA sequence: TGTGCCAGCACCGCGGGGGCGGGCCGTCAGCCCCAGCATTTT.

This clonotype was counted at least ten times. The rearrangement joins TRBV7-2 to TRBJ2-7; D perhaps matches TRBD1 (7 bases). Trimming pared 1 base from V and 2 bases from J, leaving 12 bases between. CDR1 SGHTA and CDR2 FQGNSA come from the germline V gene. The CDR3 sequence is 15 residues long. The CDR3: CASSLGQGGTYEQYF. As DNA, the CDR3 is TGTGCCAGCAGCTTAGGCCAGGGGGGAACCTACGAGCAGTACTTC.

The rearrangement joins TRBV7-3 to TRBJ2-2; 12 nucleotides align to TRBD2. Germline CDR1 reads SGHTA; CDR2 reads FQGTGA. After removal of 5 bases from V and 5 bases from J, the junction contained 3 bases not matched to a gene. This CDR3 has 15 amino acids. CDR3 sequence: CASSRTSGVTGELFF. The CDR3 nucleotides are TGTGCCAGCAGCCGGACTAGCGGGGTAACCGGGGAGCTGTTTTTT.

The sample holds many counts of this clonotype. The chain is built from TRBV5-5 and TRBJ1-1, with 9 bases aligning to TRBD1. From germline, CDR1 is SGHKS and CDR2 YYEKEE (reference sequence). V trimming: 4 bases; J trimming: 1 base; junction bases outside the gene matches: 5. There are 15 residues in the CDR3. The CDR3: CASSVRQGGNTEAFF. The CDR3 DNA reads TGTGCCAGCAGCGTGAGACAGGGGGGGAACACTGAAGCTTTCTTT.

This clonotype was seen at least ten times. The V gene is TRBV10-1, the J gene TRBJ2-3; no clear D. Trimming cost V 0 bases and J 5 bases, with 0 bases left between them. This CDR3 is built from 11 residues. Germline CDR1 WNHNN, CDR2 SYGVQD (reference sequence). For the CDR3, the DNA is TGCGCCAGCAGTGAGTCAGATACGCAGTATTTT. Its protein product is CASSESDTQYF.

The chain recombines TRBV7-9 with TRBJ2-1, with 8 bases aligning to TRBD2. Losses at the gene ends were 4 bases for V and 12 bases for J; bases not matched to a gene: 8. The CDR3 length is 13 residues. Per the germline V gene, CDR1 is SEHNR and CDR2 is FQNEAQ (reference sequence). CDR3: CASSSHGGAWQFF. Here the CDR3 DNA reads TGTGCCAGCAGCTCCCACGGGGGGGCGTGGCAGTTCTTC.

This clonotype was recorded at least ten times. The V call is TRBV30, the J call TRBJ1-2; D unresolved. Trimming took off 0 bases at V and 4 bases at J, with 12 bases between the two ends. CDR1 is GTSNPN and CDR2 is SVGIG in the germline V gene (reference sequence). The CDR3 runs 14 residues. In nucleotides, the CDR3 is TGTGCCTGGAGTGTTTGGTTTAAAAGCTATGGCTACACCTTC. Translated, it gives CAWSVWFKSYGYTF.

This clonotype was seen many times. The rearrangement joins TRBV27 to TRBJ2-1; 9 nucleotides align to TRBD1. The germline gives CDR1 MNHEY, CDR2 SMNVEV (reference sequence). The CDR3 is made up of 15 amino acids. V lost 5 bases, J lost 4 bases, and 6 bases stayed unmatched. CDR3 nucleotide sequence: TGTGCCAGCAGTCCCGCGGGACAGGGTTACAATGAGCAGTTCTTC. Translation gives CASSPAGQGYNEQFF.

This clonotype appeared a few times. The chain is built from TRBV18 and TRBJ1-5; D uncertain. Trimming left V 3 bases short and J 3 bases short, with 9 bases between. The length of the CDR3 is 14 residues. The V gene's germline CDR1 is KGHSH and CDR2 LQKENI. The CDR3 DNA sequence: TGTGCCAGCTCACCGCGTCAGCTCAATCAGCCCCAGCATTTT. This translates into CASSPRQLNQPQHF.

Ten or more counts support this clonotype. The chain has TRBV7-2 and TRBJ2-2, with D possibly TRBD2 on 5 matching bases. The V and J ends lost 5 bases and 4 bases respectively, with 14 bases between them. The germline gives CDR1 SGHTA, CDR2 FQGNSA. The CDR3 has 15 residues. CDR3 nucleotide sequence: TGTGCCAGCAGCCCCCCGTCGAGGGTCACCGGGGAGCTGTTTTTT. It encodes CASSPPSRVTGELFF. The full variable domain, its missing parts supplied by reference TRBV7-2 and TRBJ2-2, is GAGVSQSPSNKVTEKGKDVELRCDPISGHTALYWYRQSLGQGLEFLIYFQGNSAPDKSGLPSDRFSAERTGGSVSTLTIQRTQQEDSAVYLCASSPPSRVTGELFFGEGSRLTVL.

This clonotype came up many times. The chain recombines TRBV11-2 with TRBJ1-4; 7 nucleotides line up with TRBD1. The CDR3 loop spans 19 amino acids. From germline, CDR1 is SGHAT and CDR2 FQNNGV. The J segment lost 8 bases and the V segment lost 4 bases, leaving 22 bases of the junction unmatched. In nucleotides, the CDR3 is TGTGCCAGCAGCTGGGACGAGAGTAGGGGGCATGTCATAGAAGAAAAACTGTTTTTT. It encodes CASSWDESRGHVIEEKLFF.

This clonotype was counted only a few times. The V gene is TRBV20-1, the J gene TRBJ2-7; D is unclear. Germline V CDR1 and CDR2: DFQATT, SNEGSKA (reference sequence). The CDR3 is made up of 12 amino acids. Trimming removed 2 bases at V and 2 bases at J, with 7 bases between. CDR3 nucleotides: TGCAGTGCTAGATTACTAACCTACGAGCAGTACTTC. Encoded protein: CSARLLTYEQYF.

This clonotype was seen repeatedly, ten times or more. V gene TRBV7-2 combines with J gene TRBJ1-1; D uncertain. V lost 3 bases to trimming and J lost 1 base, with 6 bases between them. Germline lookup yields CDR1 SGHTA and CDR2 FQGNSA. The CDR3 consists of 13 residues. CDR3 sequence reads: CASSLGWNTEAFF. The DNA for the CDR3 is TGTGCCAGCAGCTTGGGCTGGAACACTGAAGCTTTCTTT.

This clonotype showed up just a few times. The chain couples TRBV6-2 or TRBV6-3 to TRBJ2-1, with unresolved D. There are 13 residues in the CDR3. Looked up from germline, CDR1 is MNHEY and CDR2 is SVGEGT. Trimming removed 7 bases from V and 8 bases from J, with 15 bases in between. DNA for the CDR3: TGTGCCAGCACCTCCAACACGGGCCATGAGCAGTTCTTC. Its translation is CASTSNTGHEQFF.

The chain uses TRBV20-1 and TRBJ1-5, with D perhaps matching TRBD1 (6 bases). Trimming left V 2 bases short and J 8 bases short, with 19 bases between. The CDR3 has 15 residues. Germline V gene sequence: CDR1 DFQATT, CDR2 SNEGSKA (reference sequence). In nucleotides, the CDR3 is TGCAGTGCTAGATCCGGGACATTAGAAAGAGAGCCCCAGCATTTT. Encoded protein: CSARSGTLEREPQHF.

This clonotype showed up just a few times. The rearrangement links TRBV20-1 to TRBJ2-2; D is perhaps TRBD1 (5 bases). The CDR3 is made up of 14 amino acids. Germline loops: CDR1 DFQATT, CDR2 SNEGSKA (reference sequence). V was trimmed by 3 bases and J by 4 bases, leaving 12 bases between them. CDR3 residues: CSASNRGGTGELFF. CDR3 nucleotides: TGCAGTGCTAGCAATAGGGGTGGCACCGGGGAGCTGTTTTTT.

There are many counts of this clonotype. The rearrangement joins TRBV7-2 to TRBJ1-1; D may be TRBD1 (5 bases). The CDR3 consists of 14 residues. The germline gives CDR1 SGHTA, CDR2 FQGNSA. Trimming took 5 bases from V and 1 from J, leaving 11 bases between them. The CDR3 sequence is CASSKGDANTEAFF. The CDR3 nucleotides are TGTGCCAGCAGCAAAGGGGATGCGAACACTGAAGCTTTCTTT.

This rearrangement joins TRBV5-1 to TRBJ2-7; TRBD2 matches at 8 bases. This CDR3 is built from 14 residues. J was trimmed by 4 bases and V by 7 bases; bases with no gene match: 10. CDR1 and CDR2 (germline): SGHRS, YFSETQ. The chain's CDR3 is CASAHGLAGYEQYF. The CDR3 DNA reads TGCGCCAGCGCCCACGGGCTAGCGGGTTACGAGCAGTACTTC.

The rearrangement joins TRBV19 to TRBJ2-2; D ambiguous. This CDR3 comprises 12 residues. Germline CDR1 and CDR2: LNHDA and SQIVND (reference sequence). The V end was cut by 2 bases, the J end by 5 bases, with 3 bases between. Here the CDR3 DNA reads TGTGCCAGTAGTATACAGACCGGGGAGCTGTTTTTT. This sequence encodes CASSIQTGELFF.